The source of this TCR beta chain is a study of T cell changes during pregnancy in multiple sclerosis. The V gene end was trimmed by 5 bases and the J gene end by 5 bases; junction bases not matched to a gene: 12. CDR1 and CDR2 (germline): SGHAT, FQDESV (reference sequence). The CDR3 length is 16 residues. Sequencing used immunoSEQ multiplex PCR; TCRdb keeps in-frame clones, though not all of them. The sample contains roughly 37,000 clones, over 80% of which appear only once. This material consisted of CD8+ T cells from peripheral blood mononuclear cells, taken before pregnancy. V and J are TRBV11-1 and TRBJ1-5; TRBD1 agrees at 7 bases. The clonotype comes from a female donor with multiple sclerosis, enrolled in a pregnancy study. The CDR3 reads CASSPRGDSKDQPQHF. CDR3 bases: TGTGCCAGCAGCCCCCGAGGGGACAGCAAAGATCAGCCCCAGCATTTT.